One and the same sample provided the 26 T cell receptor beta chains below, sequenced in a study of blood T cells in healthy people across ages. Then a second PCR, running about 6 to 11 cycles, was carried out with a sample-barcoded 5' primer and a J-beta primer mix. TCRdb reprocessed the 5' RACE reads via MiXCR and lists one record per CDR3 protein. The sample includes about 1.4 million distinct CDR3 sequences, approximately 59% of them seen just once. The source material was blood. Receptors were obtained from a young man in good health.

In this sample, this clonotype turned up once. The genes are TRBV3-1 and TRBJ2-1; TRBD2 matches at 9 bases. After removal of 4 bases from V and 3 bases from J, the junction contained 7 bases not matched to a gene. CDR3 length: 16 residues. CDR1 LGHDT and CDR2 YNNKEL come from the germline V gene (reference sequence). The CDR3 nucleotides are TGTGCCAGCAGCCCGCCGGGACTAGCACTCTACAATGAGCAGTTCTTC. This encodes CASSPPGLALYNEQFF.

As to this clonotype: One end of the junction fails to match germline, which may point to a read error. The chain combines TRBV29-1 with TRBJ2-7; TRBD2 matches at 7 bases. In germline, CDR1 is SQVTM, CDR2 ANQGSEA. This CDR3 region has 12 residues. The CDR3 nucleotides read TGCAGCGGGTTGGGGGGGTCCTGCGAGCAGTACTTC. It is translated as CSGLGGSCEQYF.

The genes are TRBV4-2 and TRBJ2-1; D remains ambiguous. Looked up from germline, CDR1 is LGHNA and CDR2 is YNFKEQ. The V end lost 1 base, the J end lost 5 bases, and 9 bases lay between the germline ends. The CDR3 runs to 14 residues. CDR3 region: CASSQAPSDNEQFF. CDR3 in DNA: TGTGCCAGCAGCCAAGCCCCGTCGGACAATGAGCAGTTCTTC.

A single count supports this clonotype. The chain employs TRBV11-1 and TRBJ2-1; 11 nucleotides align to TRBD2. The V gene end was trimmed by 1 base and the J gene end by 9 bases; junction bases not matched to a gene: 2. Germline assignment: CDR1 SGHAT and CDR2 FQDESV (reference sequence). CDR3 length: 14 amino acids. The CDR3 DNA is TGTGCCAGCAGCTTAGAGGGACTAGCGGCTGAGCAGTTCTTC. Protein sequence: CASSLEGLAAEQFF.

The J gene is TRBJ2-3, the V gene TRBV9; D gene uncertain. The CDR3 sequence is 14 residues long. In germline, CDR1 is SGDLS, CDR2 YYNGEE. V dropped 0 bases and J dropped 4 bases, with 9 bases sitting between them. The CDR3 reads CASSVGWGADTQYF. The CDR3 nucleotides read TGTGCCAGCAGCGTAGGTTGGGGTGCAGATACGCAGTATTTT.

This clonotype was observed a single time. One end of the junction varies from germline; a read error may be responsible. The chain uses TRBV4-1 and TRBJ2-7; 10 bases line up with TRBD2. This CDR3 spans 15 amino acids. Germline CDR1 is MGHRA and CDR2 is YSYEKL. The DNA for the CDR3 is TGCGCCAGCAGCCCCGAGCGGGAGGGCCTCTACGGGCAGTACTTC. Translation: CASSPEREGLYGQYF.

This clonotype occurred a few times. The rearrangement uses TRBV20-1 and TRBJ2-3; unclear D gene. Germline values: CDR1 DFQATT, CDR2 SNEGSKA (reference sequence). This CDR3 contains 11 residues. V was pared by 4 bases and J by 1 base, with 3 bases between. The CDR3 DNA is TGCAGTGCTACCCGCACAGATACGCAGTATTTT. Translating it yields CSATRTDTQYF.

The chain uses TRBV11-2 and TRBJ2-3; perhaps TRBD1 as D (5 bases). The CDR3 has 15 amino acids. The V gene's germline CDR1 is SGHAT and CDR2 FQNNGV. Trimming took 3 bases from V and 0 from J, leaving 10 bases between them. The CDR3 DNA reads as TGTGCCAGCAGCTTTCGACAGTTGAGCACAGATACGCAGTATTTT. Its protein product is CASSFRQLSTDTQYF.

The chain couples TRBV12-3 or TRBV12-4 to TRBJ1-6; 7 bases map to TRBD1. Germline trimming cut 6 bases from V and 6 bases from J; bases unmatched to any gene: 5. The CDR3 totals 14 residues. The CDR3 sequence is CASRSDRANSPLHF. Here the CDR3 DNA reads TGTGCCAGCAGAAGTGACAGGGCTAATTCACCCCTCCACTTT.

The V gene is TRBV29-1, the J gene TRBJ1-1; possible D gene TRBD1, 5 bases. CDR3 size: 14 residues. Trimming cost V 3 bases and J 1 base, with 12 bases left between them. CDR1 is SQVTM and CDR2 is ANQGSEA in the germline V gene. The CDR3 DNA reads as TGCAGCGTTGAGGGGGGGATGAGGAACACTGAAGCTTTCTTT. The encoded protein is CSVEGGMRNTEAFF.

This rearrangement joins TRBV12-3 or TRBV12-4 to TRBJ2-7; D is unclear. The CDR3 runs to 11 residues. The V and J ends lost 7 bases and 2 bases respectively, with 6 bases between them. Here the CDR3 DNA reads TGTGCCAGCACCTCTGCCTACGAGCAGTACTTC. It is translated as CASTSAYEQYF.

This chain uses TRBV20-1 with TRBJ2-5, with D maybe TRBD1 (6 bases). This CDR3 spans 13 amino acids. Germline lookup yields CDR1 DFQATT and CDR2 SNEGSKA (reference sequence). Trimming shortened V by 0 bases and J by 4 bases, and 9 bases separated the two germline ends. The CDR3: CSARDGRGETQYF. The CDR3 nucleotides read TGCAGTGCTAGAGACGGCAGGGGAGAGACCCAGTACTTC.

This clonotype appeared a single time. V and J are TRBV7-2 and TRBJ1-4; 8 bases fit TRBD1. The CDR3 is 15 residues long. After removal of 5 bases from V and 3 bases from J, the junction contained 5 bases not matched to a gene. Germline V CDR1 and CDR2: SGHTA, FQGNSA. The CDR3 DNA reads as TGTGCCAGCAGCCTCCGGGACAGGCCTAATGAAAAACTGTTTTTT. Translated, it gives CASSLRDRPNEKLFF.

The V and J genes are TRBV29-1 and TRBJ2-3; TRBD2 matches 8 bases. There are 15 residues in the CDR3. Trimming took 3 bases from V and 0 from J; bases not matched to a gene: 5. Germline-derived CDR1 and CDR2 are SQVTM and ANQGSEA. CDR3 in amino acids: CSVDFASGSTDTQYF. The CDR3 coding sequence is TGCAGCGTTGATTTCGCTAGCGGGAGCACAGATACGCAGTATTTT.

This clonotype showed up just a few times. The chain combines TRBV20-1 with TRBJ2-7; no definite D call. From germline, CDR1 is DFQATT and CDR2 SNEGSKA (reference sequence). Trimming removed 3 bases from V and 1 base from J, with 13 bases in between. The CDR3 is made up of 14 amino acids. The DNA of the CDR3 is TGCAGTGCTAGGGCCCCTCTCGTTTCCTACGAGCAGTACTTC. This translates into CSARAPLVSYEQYF.

The genes are TRBV29-1 and TRBJ1-2; TRBD1 matches at 7 bases. Trimming at V came to 6 bases and at J to 4 bases, leaving 8 bases not matched to a gene. Looked up from germline, CDR1 is SQVTM and CDR2 is ANQGSEA. The CDR3 is made up of 13 amino acids. The CDR3 loop reads CSVLGQASYGYTF. CDR3 nucleotides: TGCAGCGTCTTAGGACAGGCTAGCTATGGCTACACCTTC.

In this sample, this clonotype turned up a few times. The genes are TRBV27 and TRBJ2-3; 7 nucleotides line up with TRBD2. The CDR3 is 16 residues long. V shed 7 bases and J 2 bases; nucleotides not matched to a gene: 12. The germline V gene has CDR1 MNHEY and CDR2 SMNVEV (reference sequence). CDR3 in DNA: TGTGCCAGCACTGATCCAAGCGGGACCGACACAGATACGCAGTATTTT. Its translation: CASTDPSGTDTDTQYF.

The CDR3 DNA reads TGTGCCAGCAGTTTGACGGGGGGCGGAAATTTGAGGACCCAGTACTTC. Its translation: CASSLTGGGNLRTQYF. The rearrangement links TRBV28 to TRBJ2-5; TRBD2 might be the D (7 bases). Trimming pared 3 bases from V and 7 bases from J, leaving 21 bases between. In germline, CDR1 is MDHEN, CDR2 SYDVKM. The CDR3 sequence is 16 residues long. Combining the CDR3 with reference TRBV28 and TRBJ2-5 gives the whole variable domain DVKVTQSSRYLVKRTGEKVFLECVQDMDHENMFWYRQDPGLGLRLIYFSYDVKMKEKGDIPEGYSVSREKKERFSLILESASTNQTSMYLCASSLTGGGNLRTQYFGPGTRLLVL.

V gene TRBV6-6 combines with J gene TRBJ1-6; unclear D gene. V was trimmed by 0 bases and J by 1 base, leaving 10 bases between them. The germline V gene has CDR1 MNHNY and CDR2 SVGAGI (reference sequence). The CDR3 length is 17 residues. The chain's CDR3 is CASSYSSYGSYNSPLHF. The CDR3 DNA reads as TGTGCCAGCAGTTACTCGTCATACGGGTCCTATAATTCACCCCTCCACTTT.

This sequence joins TRBV7-2 and TRBJ1-1; D perhaps matches TRBD1 (5 bases). This CDR3 region has 13 residues. The V and J ends lost 3 bases and 7 bases respectively, with 12 bases between them. Looked up from germline, CDR1 is SGHTA and CDR2 is FQGNSA. The CDR3 loop reads CASSFGTQLEAFF. CDR3 DNA: TGTGCCAGCAGCTTCGGGACCCAGCTTGAAGCTTTCTTT.

This sequence joins TRBV28 and TRBJ2-7; D not resolved. V was shortened by 5 bases and J by 10 bases, with 21 bases between the two germline ends. The CDR3 consists of 14 residues. Per germline, CDR1 MDHEN and CDR2 SYDVKM. CDR3 sequence: CASSNPAGPSAQYF. CDR3 nucleotide sequence: TGTGCCAGCAGTAACCCGGCTGGTCCCTCAGCCCAGTACTTC.

This clonotype occurred a few times. The V call is TRBV6-6, the J call TRBJ2-4; D is unclear. The CDR3 runs to 17 residues. Germline loops: CDR1 MNHNY, CDR2 SVGAGI (reference sequence). V lost 4 bases, J lost 6 bases, and 22 bases lay in between. CDR3 amino acids: CASSSTRVKRIGNIQYF. Here the CDR3 DNA reads TGTGCCAGCAGTTCCACCCGGGTAAAGAGAATTGGAAACATTCAGTACTTC.

This chain joins TRBV5-5 and TRBJ2-1; D unclear. The CDR3 is 14 residues long. Between the trimmed V and J ends, which lost 7 bases and 2 bases, there was a span of 13 bases. CDR1 and CDR2 (germline): SGHKS, YYEKEE (reference sequence). The CDR3 nucleotides are TGTGCCAGCGGACGGAAACTCACCTACAATGAGCAGTTCTTC. Amino acids: CASGRKLTYNEQFF.

This clonotype showed up just a few times. The chain is built from TRBV25-1 and TRBJ2-1; 7 bases line up with TRBD1. The germline V gene has CDR1 MGHDK and CDR2 SYGVNS. With 1 base clipped from V and 12 bases from J, the junction kept 3 bases outside the gene matches. The CDR3 has 12 amino acids. The CDR3 DNA reads TGTGCCAGCAGTGAATGGGACAGCACGCAGTTCTTC. As protein: CASSEWDSTQFF.

The rearrangement joins TRBV4-1 to TRBJ1-2; D gene ambiguous. CDR3 length: 13 residues. V lost 0 bases, J lost 8 bases, and 10 bases lay in between. The germline CDR1 and CDR2 sequences are MGHRA and YSYEKL. In DNA, the CDR3 is TGCGCCAGCAGCCAAGAAGGGTTTTGGGGCTACACCTTC. Encoded protein: CASSQEGFWGYTF.

CDR3 loop: CASSFRQSIDTQYF. The CDR3 DNA sequence: TGTGCCAGCAGCTTCCGACAGTCCATAGATACGCAGTATTTT. The V and J genes are TRBV7-9 and TRBJ2-3, with a weak D call TRBD1 (5 bases). The length of the CDR3 is 14 residues. CDR1 and CDR2 from the germline V gene are SEHNR and FQNEAQ (reference sequence). The ends were cut back, 3 bases at V and 5 bases at J, with 12 bases in the middle.